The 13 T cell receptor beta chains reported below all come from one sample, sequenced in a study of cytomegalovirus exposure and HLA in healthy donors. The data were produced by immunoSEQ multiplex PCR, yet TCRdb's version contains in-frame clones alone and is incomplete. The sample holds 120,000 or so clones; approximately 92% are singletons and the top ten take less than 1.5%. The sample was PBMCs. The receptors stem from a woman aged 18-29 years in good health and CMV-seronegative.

The CDR3 protein is CASSLGTGNYGYTF. Written as DNA, the CDR3 is TGTGCCAGCAGTTTGGGGACAGGGAACTATGGCTACACCTTC. The rearrangement joins TRBV28 to TRBJ1-2; 9 positions agree with TRBD1. The CDR3 has 14 amino acids. The germline V gene encodes CDR1 MDHEN and CDR2 SYDVKM. V shed 3 bases, J shed 2 bases, and the junction held 1 base outside the gene matches.

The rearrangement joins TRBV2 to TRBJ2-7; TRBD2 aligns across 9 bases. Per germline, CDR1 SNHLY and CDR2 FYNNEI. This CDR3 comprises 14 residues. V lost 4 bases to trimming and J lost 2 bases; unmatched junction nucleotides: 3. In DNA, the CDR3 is TGTGCCAGCAGTGGGGGACTAGCCCCCTACGAGCAGTACTTC. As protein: CASSGGLAPYEQYF.

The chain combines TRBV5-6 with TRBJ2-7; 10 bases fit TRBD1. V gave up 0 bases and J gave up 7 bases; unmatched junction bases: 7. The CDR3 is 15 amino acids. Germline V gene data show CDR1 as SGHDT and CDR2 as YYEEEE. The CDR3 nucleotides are TGTGCCAGCAGCTTGGGGGCGGGACAGGGGAGGGAGCAGTACTTC. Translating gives CASSLGAGQGREQYF.

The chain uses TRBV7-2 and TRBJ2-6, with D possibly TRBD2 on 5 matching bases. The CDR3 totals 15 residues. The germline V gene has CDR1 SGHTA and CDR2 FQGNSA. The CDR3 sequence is CASKAGGPGANVLTF. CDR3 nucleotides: TGTGCATCGAAGGCAGGAGGCCCAGGGGCCAACGTCCTGACTTTC.

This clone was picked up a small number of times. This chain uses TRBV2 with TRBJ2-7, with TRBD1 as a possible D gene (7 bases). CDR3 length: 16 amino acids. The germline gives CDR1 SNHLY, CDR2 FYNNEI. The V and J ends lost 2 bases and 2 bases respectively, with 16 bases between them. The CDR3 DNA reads TGTGCCAGCAGTGAATTAAGGGGGGACAGCGCCTACGAGCAGTACGTC. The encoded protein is CASSELRGDSAYEQYV.

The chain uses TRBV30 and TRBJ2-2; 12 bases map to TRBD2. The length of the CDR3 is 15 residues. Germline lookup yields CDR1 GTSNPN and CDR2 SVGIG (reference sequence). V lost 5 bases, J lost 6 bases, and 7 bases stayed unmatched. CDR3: CAWEGGLAGAGELFF. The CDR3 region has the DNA TGTGCCTGGGAGGGGGGACTAGCGGGCGCCGGGGAGCTGTTTTTT.

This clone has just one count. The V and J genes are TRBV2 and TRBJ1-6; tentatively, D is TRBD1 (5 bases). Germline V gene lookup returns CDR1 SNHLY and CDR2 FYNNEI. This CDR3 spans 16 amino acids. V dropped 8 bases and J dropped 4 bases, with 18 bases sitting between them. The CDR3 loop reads CASEEGKGRYNSPLHF. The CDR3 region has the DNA TGTGCCAGCGAGGAGGGGAAAGGAAGGTATAATTCACCCCTCCACTTT.

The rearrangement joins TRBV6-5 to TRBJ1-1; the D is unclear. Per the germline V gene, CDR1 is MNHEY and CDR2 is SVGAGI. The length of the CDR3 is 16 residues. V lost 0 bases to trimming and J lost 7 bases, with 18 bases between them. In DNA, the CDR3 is TGTGCCAGCAGTTACTCATCGGTATCTGGTAGCAGTGAAGCTTTCTTT. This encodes CASSYSSVSGSSEAFF.

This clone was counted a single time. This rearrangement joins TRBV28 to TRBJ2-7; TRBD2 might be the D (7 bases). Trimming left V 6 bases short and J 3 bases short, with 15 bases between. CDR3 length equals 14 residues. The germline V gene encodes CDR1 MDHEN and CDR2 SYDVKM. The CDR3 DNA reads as TGTGCCAGCAGCCTTCAGGGAGGGGGCTACGAGCAGTACTTC. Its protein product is CASSLQGGGYEQYF.

As DNA, the CDR3 is TGTGCCAGCAGCCAGGGGCCTAAGGGCTACACCTTC. Protein sequence: CASSQGPKGYTF. The rearrangement uses TRBV13 and TRBJ1-2; perhaps TRBD1 as D (6 bases). Germline CDR1 PRHDT, CDR2 FYEKMQ (reference sequence). The germline V and J ends were trimmed by 5 bases and 8 bases, with 12 bases remaining between them. The CDR3 spans 12 residues.

CDR3 in amino acids: CASSNRLAGAEQYF. CDR3 DNA: TGTGCCAGCAGCAACCGACTAGCGGGAGCCGAGCAGTACTTC. The chain couples TRBV7-2 to TRBJ2-7; 12 bases align to TRBD2. V trimming: 5 bases; J trimming: 6 bases; junction bases outside the gene matches: 5. The CDR3 consists of 14 residues. Germline V gives CDR1 SGHTA, CDR2 FQGNSA.

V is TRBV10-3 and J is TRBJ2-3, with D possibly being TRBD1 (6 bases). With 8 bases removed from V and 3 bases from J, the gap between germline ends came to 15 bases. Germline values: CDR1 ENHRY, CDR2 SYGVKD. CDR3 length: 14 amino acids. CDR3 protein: CAIGGGSTTDTQYF. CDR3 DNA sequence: TGTGCCATCGGGGGCGGTAGCACTACAGATACGCAGTATTTT.

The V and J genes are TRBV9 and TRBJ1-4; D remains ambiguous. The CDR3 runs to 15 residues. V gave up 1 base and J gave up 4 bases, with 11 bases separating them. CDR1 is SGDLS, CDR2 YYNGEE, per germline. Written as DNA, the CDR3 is TGTGCCAGCAGCGTATTGGCCGGACTTAATGAAAAACTGTTTTTT. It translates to CASSVLAGLNEKLFF.